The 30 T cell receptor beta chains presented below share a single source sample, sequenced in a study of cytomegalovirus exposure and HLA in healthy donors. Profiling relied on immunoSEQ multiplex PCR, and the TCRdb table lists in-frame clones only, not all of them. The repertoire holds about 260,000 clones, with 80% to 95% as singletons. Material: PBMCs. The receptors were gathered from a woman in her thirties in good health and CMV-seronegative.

This CDR3 reads CASSAAPAGATDTQYF. CDR3 nucleotide sequence: TGTGCCAGCAGCGCCGCCCCTGCGGGAGCCACAGATACGCAGTATTTT. This chain links TRBV9 with TRBJ2-3, with 7 bases lining up with TRBD2. Germline loops: CDR1 SGDLS, CDR2 YYNGEE. Germline trimming cut 3 bases from V and 2 bases from J; bases unmatched to any gene: 9. This CDR3 has 16 amino acids.

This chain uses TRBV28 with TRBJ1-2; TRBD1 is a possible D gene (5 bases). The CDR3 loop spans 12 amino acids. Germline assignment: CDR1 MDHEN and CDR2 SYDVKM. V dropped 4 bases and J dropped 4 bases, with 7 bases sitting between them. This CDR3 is CASSWTTYGYTF. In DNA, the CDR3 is TGTGCCAGCAGTTGGACAACCTATGGCTACACCTTC.

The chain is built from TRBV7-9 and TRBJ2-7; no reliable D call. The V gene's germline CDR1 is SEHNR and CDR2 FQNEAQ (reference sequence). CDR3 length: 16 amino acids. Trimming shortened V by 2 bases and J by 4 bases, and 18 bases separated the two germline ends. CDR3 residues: CASSLLLSGRYYEQYF. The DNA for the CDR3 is TGTGCCAGCAGCTTATTACTTTCTGGACGGTATTACGAGCAGTACTTC.

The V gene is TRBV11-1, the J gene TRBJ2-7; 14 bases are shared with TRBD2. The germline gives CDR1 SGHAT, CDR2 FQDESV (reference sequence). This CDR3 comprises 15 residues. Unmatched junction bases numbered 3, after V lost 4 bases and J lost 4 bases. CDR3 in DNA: TGTGCCAGCAGCTCGAGACTAGCGGGGGGGTACGAGCAGTACTTC. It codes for CASSSRLAGGYEQYF.

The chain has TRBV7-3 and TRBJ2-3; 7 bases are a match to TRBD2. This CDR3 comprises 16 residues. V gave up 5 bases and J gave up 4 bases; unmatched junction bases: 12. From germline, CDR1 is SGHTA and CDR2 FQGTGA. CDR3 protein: CASSPEGGSRSDTQYF. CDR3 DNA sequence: TGTGCCAGCAGCCCCGAGGGCGGGAGTCGATCAGATACGCAGTATTTT.

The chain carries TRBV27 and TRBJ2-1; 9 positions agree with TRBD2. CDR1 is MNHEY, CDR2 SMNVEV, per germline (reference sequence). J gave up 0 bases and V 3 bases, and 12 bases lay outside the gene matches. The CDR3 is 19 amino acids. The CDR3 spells CASSFLGLASTSSYNEQFF. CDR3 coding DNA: TGTGCCAGCAGTTTCCTAGGACTAGCGAGCACGAGCTCCTACAATGAGCAGTTCTTC.

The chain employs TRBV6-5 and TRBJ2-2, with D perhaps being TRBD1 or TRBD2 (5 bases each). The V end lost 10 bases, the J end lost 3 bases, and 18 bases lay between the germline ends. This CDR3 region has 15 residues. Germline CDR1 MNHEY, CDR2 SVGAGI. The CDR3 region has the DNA TGTGCCACCAAGGGATCAGGGACCTACACCGGGGAGCTGTTTTTT. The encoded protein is CATKGSGTYTGELFF.

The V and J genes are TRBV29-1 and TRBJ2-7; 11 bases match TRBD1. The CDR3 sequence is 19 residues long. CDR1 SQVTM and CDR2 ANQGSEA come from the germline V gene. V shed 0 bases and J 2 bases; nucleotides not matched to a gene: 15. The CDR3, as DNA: TGCAGCGTTGAAGATAGGACAGGGGGCGCTGGGCGCATCACCTACGAGCAGTACTTC. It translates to CSVEDRTGGAGRITYEQYF.

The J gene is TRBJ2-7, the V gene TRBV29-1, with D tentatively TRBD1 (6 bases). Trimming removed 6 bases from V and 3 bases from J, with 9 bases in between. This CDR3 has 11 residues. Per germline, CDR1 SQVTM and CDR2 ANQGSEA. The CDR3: CSVQTGYEQYF. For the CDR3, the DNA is TGCAGCGTCCAGACAGGCTACGAGCAGTACTTC.

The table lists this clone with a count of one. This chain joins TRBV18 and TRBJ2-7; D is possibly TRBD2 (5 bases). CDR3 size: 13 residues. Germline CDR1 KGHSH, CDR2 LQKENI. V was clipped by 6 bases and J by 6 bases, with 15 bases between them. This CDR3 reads CASSRNFLAEQYF. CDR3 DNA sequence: TGTGCCAGCTCCCGCAATTTCCTAGCCGAGCAGTACTTC.

The CDR3 loop is CASSETNNEQFF. The CDR3 DNA sequence: TGTGCCAGCAGTGAAACAAACAATGAGCAGTTCTTC. The V gene is TRBV2, the J gene TRBJ2-1, with D unclear. V gave up 2 bases and J gave up 5 bases, with 4 bases separating them. Germline loops: CDR1 SNHLY, CDR2 FYNNEI. The CDR3 is 12 residues long. Together with reference TRBV2 and TRBJ2-1, the CDR3 gives the full variable domain: EPEVTQTPSHQVTQMGQEVILRCVPISNHLYFYWYRQILGQKVEFLVSFYNNEISEKSEIFDDQFSVERPDGSNFTLKIRSTKLEDSAMYFCASSETNNEQFFGPGTRLTVL.

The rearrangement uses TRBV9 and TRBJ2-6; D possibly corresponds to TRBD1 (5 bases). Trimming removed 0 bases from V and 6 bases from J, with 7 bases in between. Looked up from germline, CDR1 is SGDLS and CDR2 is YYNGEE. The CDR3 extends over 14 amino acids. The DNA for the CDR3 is TGTGCCAGCAGCGTAGAGGGGTCGGCCAACGTCCTGACTTTC. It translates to CASSVEGSANVLTF.

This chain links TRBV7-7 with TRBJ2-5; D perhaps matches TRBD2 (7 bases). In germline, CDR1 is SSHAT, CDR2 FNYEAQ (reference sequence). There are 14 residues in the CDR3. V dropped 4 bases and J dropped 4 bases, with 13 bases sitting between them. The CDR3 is CASSWGGHGETQYF. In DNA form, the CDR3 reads TGTGCCAGCAGCTGGGGGGGGCATGGAGAGACCCAGTACTTC.

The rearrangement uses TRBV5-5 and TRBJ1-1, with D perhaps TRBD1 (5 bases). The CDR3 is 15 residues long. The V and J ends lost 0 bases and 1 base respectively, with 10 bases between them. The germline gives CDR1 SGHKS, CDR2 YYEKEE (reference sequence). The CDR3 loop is CASSLAGAGNTEAFF. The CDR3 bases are TGTGCCAGCAGCTTGGCTGGGGCGGGGAACACTGAAGCTTTCTTT.

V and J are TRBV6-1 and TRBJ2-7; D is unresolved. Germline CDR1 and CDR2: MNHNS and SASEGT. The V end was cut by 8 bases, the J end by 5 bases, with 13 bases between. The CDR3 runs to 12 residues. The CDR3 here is CASGFSIHEQYF. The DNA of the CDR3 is TGTGCCAGCGGGTTTTCGATCCACGAGCAGTACTTC.

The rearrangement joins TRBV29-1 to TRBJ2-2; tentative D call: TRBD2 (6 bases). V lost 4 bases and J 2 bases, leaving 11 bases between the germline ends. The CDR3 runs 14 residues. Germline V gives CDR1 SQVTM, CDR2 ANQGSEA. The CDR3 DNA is TGCAGCGTTGGGGGAGGTGGTAACACCGGGGAGCTGTTTTTT. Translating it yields CSVGGGGNTGELFF.

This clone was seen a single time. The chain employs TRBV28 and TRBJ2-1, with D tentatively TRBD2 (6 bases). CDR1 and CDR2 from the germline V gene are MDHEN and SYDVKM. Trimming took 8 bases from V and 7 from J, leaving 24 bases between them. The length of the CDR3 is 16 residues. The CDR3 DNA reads TGTGCCAGCTGGGTGAAGACGGGACTCATTAGGAATGAGCAGTTCTTC. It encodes CASWVKTGLIRNEQFF.

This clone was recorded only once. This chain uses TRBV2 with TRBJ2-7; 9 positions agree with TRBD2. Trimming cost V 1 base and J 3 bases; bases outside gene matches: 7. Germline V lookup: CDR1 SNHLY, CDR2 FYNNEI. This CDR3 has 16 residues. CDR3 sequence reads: CASSEVAGALYYEQYF. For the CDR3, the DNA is TGTGCCAGCAGTGAAGTAGCGGGAGCTCTTTACTACGAGCAGTACTTC.

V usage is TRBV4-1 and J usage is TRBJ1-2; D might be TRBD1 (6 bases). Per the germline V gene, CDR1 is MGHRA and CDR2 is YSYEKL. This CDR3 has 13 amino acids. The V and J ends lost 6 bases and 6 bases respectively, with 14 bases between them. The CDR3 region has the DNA TGCGCCAGCAGGGAGACAGGAAGGGATGGCTACACCTTC. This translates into CASRETGRDGYTF.

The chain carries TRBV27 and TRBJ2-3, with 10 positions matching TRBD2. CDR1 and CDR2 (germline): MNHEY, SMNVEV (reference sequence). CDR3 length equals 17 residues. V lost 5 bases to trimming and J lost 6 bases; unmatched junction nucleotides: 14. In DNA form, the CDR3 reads TGTGCCAGCAGTCCTACAGCGGGAGGGGTGATTCCCGATACGCAGTATTTT. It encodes CASSPTAGGVIPDTQYF.

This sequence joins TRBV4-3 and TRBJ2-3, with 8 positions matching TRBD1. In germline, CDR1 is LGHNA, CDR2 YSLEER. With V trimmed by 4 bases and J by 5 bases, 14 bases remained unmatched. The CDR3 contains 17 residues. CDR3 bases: TGCGCCAGCAGCCCACAACCCGGGACAGGACAGGGAGATACGCAGTATTTT. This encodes CASSPQPGTGQGDTQYF.

The chain's CDR3 is CASSLPAGRQETQYF. CDR3 coding DNA: TGTGCCAGCAGCTTACCCGCAGGGAGACAAGAGACCCAGTACTTC. The rearrangement links TRBV7-9 to TRBJ2-5; D tentatively fits TRBD1 or TRBD2 (5 bases each). The V gene lost 2 bases and the J gene lost 2 bases, with 12 bases spanning the gap. The CDR3 consists of 15 residues. Germline CDR1 and CDR2: SEHNR and FQNEAQ (reference sequence).

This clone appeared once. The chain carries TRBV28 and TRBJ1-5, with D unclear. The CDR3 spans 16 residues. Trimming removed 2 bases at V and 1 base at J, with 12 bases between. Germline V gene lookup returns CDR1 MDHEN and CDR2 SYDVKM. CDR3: CASSLGHRESNQPQHF. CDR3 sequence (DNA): TGTGCCAGCAGTTTAGGGCATAGGGAGAGCAATCAGCCCCAGCATTTT.

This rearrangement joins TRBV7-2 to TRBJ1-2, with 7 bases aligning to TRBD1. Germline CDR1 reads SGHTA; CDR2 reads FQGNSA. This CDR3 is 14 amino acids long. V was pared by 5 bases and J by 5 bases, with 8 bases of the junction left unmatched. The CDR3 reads CASSPSGQKYGYTF. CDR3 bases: TGTGCCAGCAGCCCCTCGGGACAGAAATATGGCTACACCTTC.

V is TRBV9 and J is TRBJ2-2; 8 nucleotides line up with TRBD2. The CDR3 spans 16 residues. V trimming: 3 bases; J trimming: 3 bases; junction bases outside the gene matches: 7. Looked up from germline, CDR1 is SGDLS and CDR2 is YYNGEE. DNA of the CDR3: TGTGCCAGCAGCGGCACTAGCGGAGCGCACACCGGGGAGCTGTTTTTT. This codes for CASSGTSGAHTGELFF.

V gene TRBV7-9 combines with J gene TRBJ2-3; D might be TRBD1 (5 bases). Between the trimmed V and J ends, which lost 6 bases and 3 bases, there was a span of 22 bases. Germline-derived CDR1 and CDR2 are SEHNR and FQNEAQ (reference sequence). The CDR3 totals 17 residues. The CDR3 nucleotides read TGTGCCAGCAGGCAACGTCCAGGGCCTAAAGGGACAGATACGCAGTATTTT. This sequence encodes CASRQRPGPKGTDTQYF.

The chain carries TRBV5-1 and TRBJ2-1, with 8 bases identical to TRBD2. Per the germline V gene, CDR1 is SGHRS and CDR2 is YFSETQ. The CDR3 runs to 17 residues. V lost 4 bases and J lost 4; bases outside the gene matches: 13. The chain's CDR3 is CASSASTSGTAYNEQFF. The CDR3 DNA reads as TGCGCCAGCAGCGCATCTACTAGCGGAACTGCGTACAATGAGCAGTTCTTC.

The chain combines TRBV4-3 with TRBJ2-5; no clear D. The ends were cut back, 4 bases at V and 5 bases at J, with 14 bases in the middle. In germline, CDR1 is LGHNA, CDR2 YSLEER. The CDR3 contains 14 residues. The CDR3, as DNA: TGCGCCAGCAGCCCGCTGGTAGGCACGGAGACCCAGTACTTC. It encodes CASSPLVGTETQYF.

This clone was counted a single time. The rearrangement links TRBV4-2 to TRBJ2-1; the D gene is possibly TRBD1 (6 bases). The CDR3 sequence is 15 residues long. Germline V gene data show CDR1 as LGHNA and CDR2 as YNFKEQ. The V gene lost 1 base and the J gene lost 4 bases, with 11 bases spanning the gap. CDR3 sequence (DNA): TGTGCCAGCAGCCAAGCCCAGGGGATTTACAATGAGCAGTTCTTC. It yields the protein CASSQAQGIYNEQFF.

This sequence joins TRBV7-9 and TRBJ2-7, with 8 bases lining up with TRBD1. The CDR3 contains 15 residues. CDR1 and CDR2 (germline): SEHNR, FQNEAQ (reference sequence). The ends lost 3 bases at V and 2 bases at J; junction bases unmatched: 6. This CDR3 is CASSFLTGVAYEQYF. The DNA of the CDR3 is TGTGCCAGCAGCTTCCTGACAGGGGTGGCCTACGAGCAGTACTTC.